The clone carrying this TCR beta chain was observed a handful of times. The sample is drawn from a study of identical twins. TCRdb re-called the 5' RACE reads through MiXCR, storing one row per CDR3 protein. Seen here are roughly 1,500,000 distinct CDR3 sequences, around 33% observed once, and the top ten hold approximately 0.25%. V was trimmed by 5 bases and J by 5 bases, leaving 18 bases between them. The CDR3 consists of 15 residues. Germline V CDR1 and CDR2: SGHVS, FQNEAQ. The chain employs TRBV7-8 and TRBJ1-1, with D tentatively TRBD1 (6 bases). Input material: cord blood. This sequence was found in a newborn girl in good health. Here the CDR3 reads CASSPWGQIQTEAFF. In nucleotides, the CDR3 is TGTGCCAGCAGCCCGTGGGGACAAATTCAGACTGAAGCTTTCTTT.